This is a list of T cell receptor beta chains from one sample in a study of T cell responses to AZD1222 COVID-19 vaccine. The method was immunoSEQ multiplex PCR; TCRdb's version includes in-frame clones alone and lacks a portion of them. Seen here are approximately 100,000 clones, over 80% observed once, and the top ten hold about 8.7%. Sequenced here: peripheral blood, sampled on day 0 of AZD1222 vaccination. The receptors here all came from an adult in good health. Each CDR3 is given with its conserved first and last residue. The D gene is left open where the match is weak. For some rows the clone size is stated as once, few or many, or as a class when expanded; others skip it.

d_gene	v_gene	j_gene	abundance	CDR3aa	CDR3nt
TRBD1	TRBV27	TRBJ2-5	NA	CASSFRGLVGETQYF	TGTGCCAGCAGTTTTAGGGGGCTGGTAGGGGAGACCCAGTACTTC
NA	TRBV4-3	TRBJ2-5	NA	CASSQVPRGKETQYF	TGCGCCAGCAGCCAGGTCCCCAGGGGTAAGGAGACCCAGTACTTC
NA	TRBV4-3	TRBJ1-3	NA	CASSQDQRVSGNTIYF	TGCGCCAGCAGCCAAGATCAAAGGGTCTCTGGAAACACCATATATTTT
NA	TRBV19	TRBJ2-1	NA	CASRYRSSYNEQFF	TGTGCCAGTAGATACAGGAGCTCCTACAATGAGCAGTTCTTC
NA	TRBV28	TRBJ2-5	NA	CASSTYIETQYF	TGTGCCAGCAGTACCTATATAGAGACCCAGTACTTC
NA	TRBV6-1	TRBJ2-5	few	CASSEASGSQETQYF	TGTGCCAGCAGTGAAGCGTCGGGCTCTCAAGAGACCCAGTACTTC
TRBD1	TRBV5-8	TRBJ1-2	NA	CASSHDRDYGYTF	TGTGCCAGCAGCCACGACAGGGACTATGGCTACACCTTC
NA	TRBV7-2	TRBJ1-5	few	CASSSSGGNQPQHF	TGTGCCAGCTCATCCTCGGGGGGGAATCAGCCCCAGCATTTT
NA	TRBV28	TRBJ1-5	NA	CASSYNRDQPQHF	TGTGCCAGCAGTTACAACAGGGATCAGCCCCAGCATTTT
TRBD2	TRBV19	TRBJ2-7	NA	CASSPGVAGTSYEQYF	TGTGCCAGTAGCCCCGGTGTAGCGGGGACTTCCTACGAGCAGTACTTC
TRBD1	TRBV15	TRBJ2-3	NA	CATSSGQTPDTQYF	TGTGCCACCAGCTCGGGACAGACCCCCGATACGCAGTATTTT
TRBD1	TRBV5-1	TRBJ1-1	NA	CASSPRTGSDTEAFF	TGCGCCAGCAGCCCACGGACAGGGTCTGACACTGAAGCTTTCTTT
NA	TRBV19	TRBJ1-1	few	CASSIPGNTEAFF	TGTGCCAGTAGTATACCGGGGAACACTGAAGCTTTCTTT
TRBD1	TRBV19	TRBJ1-2	NA	CASSQAGGSYVYGYTF	TGTGCCAGTAGTCAAGCAGGGGGCAGTTATGTCTATGGCTACACCTTC
NA	TRBV10-3	TRBJ2-7	NA	CAISEVREQYF	TGTGCCATCAGTGAGGTTCGCGAGCAGTACTTC
TRBD1	TRBV2	TRBJ1-6	NA	CASRGRDSNNSPLHF	TGTGCCAGCAGGGGCCGGGACAGCAATAATTCACCCCTCCACTTT
NA	TRBV7-9	TRBJ2-3	NA	CASSSGSDTQYF	TGTGCCAGCAGCTCGGGATCAGATACGCAGTATTTT
TRBD2	TRBV18	TRBJ2-1	NA	CASSPVSSGRGNEQFF	TGTGCCAGCTCACCAGTCTCTAGCGGGAGGGGAAATGAGCAGTTCTTC
NA	TRBV29-1	TRBJ1-3	NA	CSVKGGGNTIYF	TGCAGCGTCAAGGGTGGGGGAAACACCATATATTTT
TRBD2	TRBV3-1/TRBV3-2	TRBJ2-7	NA	CASSQYGTTRDYEQYF	TGTGCCAGCAGCCAATATGGGACTACGAGGGACTACGAGCAGTACTTC
NA	TRBV6-1	TRBJ2-3	NA	CASSERGHLFSTDTQYF	TGTGCCAGCAGTGAGAGGGGACATCTCTTCAGCACAGATACGCAGTATTTT
NA	TRBV5-8	TRBJ1-4	once	CASSYESPAATNEKLFF	TGTGCCAGCAGCTACGAGTCCCCGGCCGCAACTAATGAAAAACTGTTTTTT
NA	TRBV4-2	TRBJ1-1	few	CASSQGTNTEAFF	TGTGCCAGCAGCCAAGGTACGAACACTGAAGCTTTCTTT
NA	TRBV5-1	TRBJ1-6	once	CASSLGPSYNSPLHF	TGCGCCAGCAGCTTGGGACCCTCCTATAATTCACCCCTCCACTTT
NA	TRBV6-2/TRBV6-3	TRBJ2-3	NA	CASSYADTQYF	TGTGCCAGCAGTTACGCAGATACGCAGTATTTT
TRBD1	TRBV6-5	TRBJ1-6	NA	CASWLRQGPLHF	TGTGCCAGCTGGTTACGACAGGGCCCCCTCCACTTT
TRBD1	TRBV11-3	TRBJ2-7	NA	CASSLGQGVSYEQYF	TGTGCCAGCAGTTTGGGACAGGGAGTTTCCTACGAGCAGTACTTC
TRBD2	TRBV7-2	TRBJ2-7	NA	CASSFRALAGGNYEQYF	TGTGCCAGCAGCTTCAGGGCCCTAGCGGGAGGAAACTACGAGCAGTACTTC
NA	TRBV24-1	TRBJ1-5	few	CATSDFSSSNQPQHF	TGTGCCACCAGTGATTTTTCGAGTAGCAATCAGCCCCAGCATTTT
TRBD2	TRBV10-2	TRBJ2-1	NA	CASSPHAGGPYNEQFF	TGCGCCAGCAGCCCACACGCGGGAGGGCCATACAATGAGCAGTTCTTC
NA	TRBV9	TRBJ1-1	once	CASSVDGGHTEAFF	TGTGCCAGCAGCGTAGATGGGGGACACACTGAAGCTTTCTTT
TRBD2	TRBV11-2	TRBJ2-7	NA	CASSPRGGTPSYEQYF	TGTGCCAGCAGCCCCCGGGGGGGGACACCTTCCTACGAGCAGTACTTC
NA	TRBV5-6	TRBJ1-2	NA	CASSRLQGPANYGYTF	TGTGCCAGCAGCAGGCTCCAGGGGCCAGCTAACTATGGCTACACCTTC
NA	TRBV2	TRBJ2-1	NA	CASHLRRLARNNEQFF	TGTGCCAGCCACCTCAGGCGGCTAGCGAGGAACAATGAGCAGTTCTTC
TRBD1	TRBV4-1	TRBJ2-1	many	CASSQEPGGKNEQFF	TGCGCCAGCAGCCAAGAGCCAGGGGGCAAAAATGAGCAGTTCTTC